Sequencing of this TCR beta chain was carried out in a study of response to subunit inactivated influenza vaccine. Findings and caveats of the study: After each seasonal influenza vaccination, few new T cells are recruited, the authors suggested.

As to this clonotype: The antigen is undetermined.

TCRdb reprocessed the RT-PCR reads via MiXCR and lists one record per CDR3 protein. The repertoire consists of about 540,000 distinct CDR3 sequences, with roughly a quarter occurring once and the leading ten covering 2.8%. The sample was also reused in another study, on T cells expressing NK-cell markers. That study reports: UMI-tagged 5'RACE template switching yielded the TCR beta cDNA. In sorted CD3+CD56+NKG2C+, CD3+CD56+NKG2C- and CD3+CD56-NKG2C+ T cells, TCR beta repertoires were obtained. Out of eight donors sequenced, seven tested HCMV-seropositive and the remaining one seronegative. It was still unclear whether expanded NKG2C+ T cell clones were HCMV specific.

This receptor was obtained from a man between 50 and 59 years old who received an inactivated influenza vaccine. Here the sequenced sample was CD4+ T cells sorted from PBMCs, taken 11 to 12 days after vaccination.

The CDR3 protein is CASSLGTGALNEQFF. The CDR3 bases are TGCGCCAGCAGCCTGGGGACAGGGGCCCTCAATGAGCAGTTCTTC. The rearrangement links TRBV5-1 to TRBJ2-1; 10 positions match TRBD1. Germline CDR1 and CDR2: SGHRS and YFSETQ. The CDR3 has 15 residues. Trimming at V came to 4 bases and at J to 6 bases, leaving 7 bases not matched to a gene.